This T cell receptor (beta chain) was retrieved from a study of graft-versus-host responses after intestinal transplantation. Study at large: All recipients got anti-thymocyte globulin induction, then tacrolimus and steroids for 2 to 3 years.

A remark on this clone: What it recognizes is unknown.

Study results and limitations: There were GvH clones found in recipient marrow, and some of them appeared first in ileum or blood.

V was shortened by 0 bases and J by 6 bases, with 4 bases between the two germline ends. In germline, CDR1 is SGHAT, CDR2 FQDESV (reference sequence). The CDR3 contains 12 residues. TCRdb's copy holds only in-frame clones and misses some; the assay was immunoSEQ multiplex PCR. The sample has approximately 32,000 clones, about 94% seen once; the top ten hold less than 0.85%. The V and J genes are TRBV11-1 and TRBJ2-3; D remains unclear. This receptor was identified in a human patient who received an intestinal transplant, so some T cells may come from the graft donor. Sequences were derived from PBMCs, sampled 16 days after intestinal transplant. CDR3 sequence (DNA): TGTGCCAGCAGCTTAGCGCTGGATACGCAGTATTTT. Its protein product is CASSLALDTQYF.